A selection of T cell receptor beta chains follows, all from one sample in a study of identical twins. TCRdb passed the 5' RACE reads through MiXCR, listing each CDR3 protein once. The profile shows a few hundred thousand distinct CDR3 sequences, roughly 13% of them singletons. The same sample was also studied in work on yellow fever vaccine responses in identical twins.

Sequencing input: memory (CD45RO+) T cells sorted from blood. The origin of the receptors is a woman aged 18-29 years in good health. Both conserved end residues are part of each CDR3.

>TRBV11-2|TRBJ2-5
CASSKTTPGLAGGETQYF
>TRBV15|TRBJ1-2
CATSRDKTASYGYTF
>TRBV20-1|TRBJ1-4
CSASGGWEKLFF
>TRBV3-1|TRBJ2-2
CASSQRAPTGELFF
>TRBV6-2/TRBV6-3|TRBJ1-2
CASSFTASNYGYTF
>TRBV24-1|TRBJ1-6
CATSAGIYNSPLHF
>TRBV9|TRBJ2-7
CASSVDRSGRVQYF
>TRBV28|TRBJ2-2
CASRQTFGNTGELFF
>TRBV20-1|TRBJ2-1
CSARELEVANAFF
>TRBV6-1|TRBJ2-7
CASSRGFGIGYEQYF
>TRBV24-1|TRBJ2-1
CATSDSPHGRGPGNEQFF
>TRBV9|TRBJ2-2
CASSVEVQGTGELFF
>TRBV6-1|TRBJ1-2
CASRQGDGYTF
>TRBV20-1|TRBJ2-5
CSAIATPGFGGLETQYF
>TRBV9|TRBJ2-7
CASSVGGGTAYEQYF
>TRBV5-1|TRBJ2-7
CASSQAGGRLTYEQYF
>TRBV5-6|TRBJ2-2
CASSLRFSGLGGELFF
>TRBV6-5|TRBJ2-2
CASSYSKGAGGELFF
>TRBV5-4|TRBJ2-1
CASSWDRVTYNEQFF
>TRBV11-2|TRBJ2-3
CASSLVLGTGTDTQYF
>TRBV7-8|TRBJ2-2
CASSLRETGELFF
>TRBV3-1|TRBJ2-1
CASSQGPTVNEQFF
>TRBV5-4|TRBJ1-2
CASSPRTGTHGYTF
>TRBV2|TRBJ2-6
CASSESRNSGANVLTF
>TRBV2|TRBJ2-3
CASSEDPGGTDTQYF
>TRBV6-5|TRBJ2-1
CASSSISGSRYNEQFF
>TRBV20-1|TRBJ2-1
CSGKSYNEQFF
>TRBV7-2|TRBJ1-3
CASSPQGLGNTIYF
>TRBV20-1|TRBJ2-1
CSASLGGGRYNEQFF
>TRBV5-4|TRBJ2-7
CASSLGIGNYANNEQYF
>TRBV27|TRBJ1-5
CASSPLDSSNQPQHF
>TRBV5-6|TRBJ2-1
CASNHLTGQEYNEQFF
>TRBV7-2|TRBJ1-2
CASSLGPQTGNYGYTF
>TRBV2|TRBJ1-1
CASSEIGTEAFF
>TRBV2|TRBJ1-2
CASRGDPRAYGYTF
>TRBV29-1|TRBJ1-5
CSVAGDGSGQPQHF
>TRBV19|TRBJ1-1
CASSDDRSSEAFF
>TRBV9|TRBJ2-7
CASSVDSGSRDEQYF
>TRBV29-1|TRBJ1-2
CSVTDRQVGGYTF
>TRBV24-1|TRBJ2-7
CATSDPGTGDEQYF
>TRBV28|TRBJ2-5
CASRPTSGRGETQYF
>TRBV6-5|TRBJ1-2
CASSNQGGSDGYTF
>TRBV7-2|TRBJ2-1
CASSLKGVGSYNEQFF
>TRBV11-2|TRBJ1-2
CASSSTAGVSGYTF
>TRBV14|TRBJ2-5
CASSQDTSYQETQYF
>TRBV5-1|TRBJ2-2
CASSKRVNTGELFF
>TRBV29-1|TRBJ2-5
CSVEDPGRQETQYF
>TRBV7-2|TRBJ2-5
CASSRTSEETQYF
>TRBV6-2/TRBV6-3|TRBJ2-1
CASSYGLGGRSNEQFF
>TRBV7-2|TRBJ1-4
CASSLSPGKNEKLFF
>TRBV5-4|TRBJ2-1
CASSPPPTSGLVGEQFF
>TRBV19|TRBJ2-1
CASSRGQGFNEQFF
>TRBV30|TRBJ2-7
CAWSKGYEQYF
>TRBV5-1|TRBJ2-7
CASSVKDWGYEQYF
>TRBV20-1|TRBJ2-5
CSANPGTGGAETQYF